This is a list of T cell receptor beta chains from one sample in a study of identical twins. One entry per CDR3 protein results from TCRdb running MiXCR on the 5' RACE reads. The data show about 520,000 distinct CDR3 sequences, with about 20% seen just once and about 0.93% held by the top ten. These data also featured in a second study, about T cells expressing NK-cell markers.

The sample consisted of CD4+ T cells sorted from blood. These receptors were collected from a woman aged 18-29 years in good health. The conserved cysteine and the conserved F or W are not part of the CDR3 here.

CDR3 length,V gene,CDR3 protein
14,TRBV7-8,ASRFTPTSSYNEQF
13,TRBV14,ASSQWGQGNSPLH
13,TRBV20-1,SARWPAGAATEAF
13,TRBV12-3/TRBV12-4,ASSLIRGVSHGYT
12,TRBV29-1,SVRLAGVTDTQY
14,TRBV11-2,ASSLGGSSAWETQY
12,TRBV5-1,ASSLANREETQY
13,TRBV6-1,ASTPRGGSNEKLF
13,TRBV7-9,ASSPTGRETYEQY
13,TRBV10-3,AIRSGGGNNNEQF
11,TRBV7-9,ASSHPVRGEAF
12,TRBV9,ASSVGGAQNGQF
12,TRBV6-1,ASRHNRDRTEAF
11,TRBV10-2,ASSGFSKDEQF
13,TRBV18,ASTLLAGRENEQY
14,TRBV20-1,SAKSLAGDSYNEQF
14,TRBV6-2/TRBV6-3,ASSYTSGRGWETQY
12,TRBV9,ASSVWTGPDTQY
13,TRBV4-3,ASSQQSAEGYEQY
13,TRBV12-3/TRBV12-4,ASSLGGGRANEQF